This entry lists 12 T cell receptor beta chains sequenced from one sample in a study of beta chain features in type 1 diabetes (dated 2018 in TCRdb). Overall study results and their limits: In all four CD4+ subsets, TCRB CDR3 length was moderately but significantly shorter in type 1 diabetes patients.

The antigens of these receptors remain unknown. The library was generated by the immunoSEQ multiplex PCR assay. The High Capacity cDNA Reverse Transcription Kit was used to reverse transcribe all of the isolated RNA, meaning that expressed TCRB transcripts were what got sequenced. TCRdb's version of the immuneACCESS table is confined to in-frame rearrangements and falls short of the full clone set. An unresolved V gene accounts for under half of the shortfall where checked; the remainder is of unknown origin. Recorded for this sample are roughly 730,000 clones; roughly 13% of them occurred a single time. The ten top clones hold 0.02% to 0.025% of the sample. The sample was naive CD4+ T cells from blood. The label giving this sample's cell subset or site can be read as: true naive CD4+ T cells. These receptors all stem from a young man with type 1 diabetes.

The chain uses TRBV7-9 and TRBJ2-5; 10 nucleotides agree with TRBD1. After removal of 7 bases from V and 5 bases from J, the junction contained 7 bases not matched to a gene. Per germline, CDR1 SEHNR and CDR2 FQNEAQ (reference sequence). The CDR3 extends over 14 amino acids. The chain's CDR3 is CASTVGQGGETQYF. The CDR3 coding sequence is TGTGCCAGCACCGTTGGACAGGGGGGCGAGACCCAGTACTTC.

This clone was seen a few times. The gene calls are TRBV25-1 and TRBJ1-2, with D maybe TRBD1 (5 bases). This CDR3 region has 15 residues. Looked up from germline, CDR1 is MGHDK and CDR2 is SYGVNS. Trimming took off 3 bases at V and 4 bases at J, with 15 bases between the two ends. CDR3 DNA: TGTGCCAGCAGTGATGTGGGACGGGACCTCTATGGCTACACCTTC. Protein sequence: CASSDVGRDLYGYTF.

The sample holds one count of this clone. The J gene is TRBJ2-1, the V gene TRBV5-1, with D perhaps TRBD1 or TRBD2 (5 bases each). Trimming pared 0 bases from V and 3 bases from J, leaving 13 bases between. The CDR3 is made up of 16 amino acids. Germline V gene lookup returns CDR1 SGHRS and CDR2 YFSETQ. The CDR3 protein is CASSLAGTTDYNEQFF. For the CDR3, the DNA is TGCGCCAGCAGCTTGGCCGGGACGACCGACTACAATGAGCAGTTCTTC.

The chain joins TRBV5-1 to TRBJ2-2, with D uncertain. Trimming took 4 bases from V and 4 from J, leaving 5 bases between them. The CDR3 covers 12 residues. Germline assignment: CDR1 SGHRS and CDR2 YFSETQ. In DNA form, the CDR3 reads TGCGCCAGCAGCCGTAGCACCGGGGAGCTGTTTTTT. The encoded protein is CASSRSTGELFF.

This clone was seen only a few times. V usage is TRBV6-5 and J usage is TRBJ2-6; no clear D. The germline V gene has CDR1 MNHEY and CDR2 SVGAGI. The germline V and J ends were trimmed by 6 bases and 4 bases, with 4 bases remaining between them. The CDR3 extends over 12 amino acids. Here the CDR3 reads CASRVGANVLTF. CDR3 coding DNA: TGTGCCAGCAGGGTGGGGGCCAACGTCCTGACTTTC.

This chain joins TRBV29-1 and TRBJ2-7; TRBD2 aligns across 12 bases. The CDR3 covers 14 residues. Trimming at V came to 7 bases and at J to 4 bases, leaving 8 bases not matched to a gene. In germline, CDR1 is SQVTM, CDR2 ANQGSEA. As DNA, the CDR3 is TGCAGCGCAAAGACTAGCGGGGGAGTTTACGAGCAGTACTTC. This encodes CSAKTSGGVYEQYF.

The genes are TRBV10-3 and TRBJ1-2, with D tentatively TRBD1 (5 bases). This CDR3 has 13 amino acids. V shed 8 bases and J shed 6 bases, with 16 bases lying between them. Germline lookup yields CDR1 ENHRY and CDR2 SYGVKD. The CDR3: CAIGQGNTNGYTF. CDR3 nucleotides: TGTGCCATCGGGCAGGGAAATACAAATGGCTACACCTTC.

The CDR3 loop reads CASIRGEARLANVLTF. CDR3 bases: TGTGCCAGCATCCGGGGGGAGGCCCGCTTGGCCAACGTCCTGACTTTC. J is TRBJ2-6 and V is TRBV7-9; 7 nucleotides align to TRBD2. Trimming at V came to 7 bases and at J to 6 bases, leaving 12 bases not matched to a gene. The germline CDR1 and CDR2 sequences are SEHNR and FQNEAQ (reference sequence). This CDR3 is 16 amino acids long. The whole variable domain, remainder taken from reference TRBV7-9 and TRBJ2-6, is DTGVSQNPRHKITKRGQNVTFRCDPISEHNRLYWYRQTLGQGPEFLTYFQNEAQLEKSRLLSDRFSAERPKGSFSTLEIQRTEQGDSAMYLCASIRGEARLANVLTFGAGSRLTVL.

This chain links TRBV13 with TRBJ1-1, with D unresolved. Germline V lookup: CDR1 PRHDT, CDR2 FYEKMQ (reference sequence). V dropped 1 base and J dropped 3 bases, with 9 bases sitting between them. There are 14 residues in the CDR3. The CDR3 DNA follows: TGTGCCAGCAGCTTAGCTACAGTAGACACTGAAGCTTTCTTT. Its protein product is CASSLATVDTEAFF.

This clone was counted a few times. This chain uses TRBV28 with TRBJ2-1; a possible D gene is TRBD1 (5 bases). CDR1 is MDHEN, CDR2 SYDVKM, per germline. The V end was cut by 9 bases, the J end by 8 bases, with 14 bases between. The CDR3 length is 12 residues. The CDR3 region is CASSQVVDEQFF. CDR3 bases: TGTGCCAGTTCACAGGTTGTGGATGAGCAGTTCTTC.

The gene calls are TRBV27 and TRBJ2-6; D remains ambiguous. The germline gives CDR1 MNHEY, CDR2 SMNVEV (reference sequence). The CDR3 contains 14 residues. Deletions cut 2 bases from V and 3 bases from J, with 5 bases between. The CDR3 here is CASSLKIGANVLTF. CDR3 nucleotide sequence: TGTGCCAGCAGTTTAAAGATTGGGGCCAACGTCCTGACTTTC.

This clone was seen only a few times. V and J are TRBV29-1 and TRBJ2-4, with 9 bases that match TRBD2. The germline gives CDR1 SQVTM, CDR2 ANQGSEA. This CDR3 is built from 14 residues. V trimming: 4 bases; J trimming: 6 bases; junction bases outside the gene matches: 7. Written as DNA, the CDR3 is TGCAGCGTTGTAGCCGGACTAGCGAGAAACATTCAGTACTTC. Translated: CSVVAGLARNIQYF.